The 19 T cell receptor beta chains presented below share a single source sample, sequenced in a study of identical twins. TCRdb reanalysed the 5' RACE reads using MiXCR and keeps one entry per CDR3 protein. The data show 700,000 to 950,000 distinct CDR3 sequences, about 12% seen once. These records were also assigned to another study, of yellow fever vaccine responses in identical twins.

The sample comprised PBMCs. The receptors were sampled from a woman younger than 30 in good health.

There are a few counts of this clonotype. The V and J genes are TRBV5-1 and TRBJ2-2; 10 bases fit TRBD2. V was pared by 4 bases and J by 7 bases, with 7 bases of the junction left unmatched. Germline V gene sequence: CDR1 SGHRS, CDR2 YFSETQ. This CDR3 has 15 residues. CDR3 in amino acids: CASSPAGTSVGELFF. Written as DNA, the CDR3 is TGCGCCAGCAGCCCGGCGGGGACTAGCGTCGGGGAGCTGTTTTTT.

In its sample, this clonotype was seen many times. This chain links TRBV7-9 with TRBJ2-7; 11 nucleotides agree with TRBD2. The CDR3 is made up of 14 amino acids. After removal of 5 bases from V and 4 bases from J, the junction contained 4 bases not matched to a gene. CDR1 SEHNR and CDR2 FQNEAQ come from the germline V gene (reference sequence). CDR3 sequence: CASSTLAGGYEQYF. CDR3 bases: TGTGCCAGCAGCACGCTAGCGGGAGGATACGAGCAGTACTTC.

This clonotype was counted a few times. This chain uses TRBV27 with TRBJ1-6; D might be TRBD1 (6 bases). The V gene's germline CDR1 is MNHEY and CDR2 SMNVEV (reference sequence). V was trimmed by 5 bases and J by 4 bases, leaving 15 bases between them. The CDR3 is made up of 16 amino acids. CDR3 residues: CASSVYGQIYNSPLHF. The CDR3 DNA follows: TGTGCCAGCAGTGTATACGGACAGATTTATAATTCACCCCTCCACTTT.

This clonotype was seen repeatedly, ten times or more. The chain is built from TRBV24-1 and TRBJ1-5; possible D gene TRBD1, 5 bases. This CDR3 has 15 residues. Germline V gives CDR1 KGHDR, CDR2 SFDVKD. With 5 bases removed from V and 3 bases from J, the gap between germline ends came to 13 bases. The CDR3 sequence: CATSGSGTPNQPQHF. CDR3 coding DNA: TGTGCCACCAGTGGTTCCGGGACCCCCAATCAGCCCCAGCATTTT.

This sequence joins TRBV3-1 and TRBJ1-1, with D perhaps TRBD1 (5 bases). The CDR3 extends over 13 amino acids. CDR1 is LGHDT and CDR2 is YNNKEL in the germline V gene (reference sequence). Trimming cost V 8 bases and J 4 bases, with 14 bases left between them. CDR3 in amino acids: CASGPGQPTEAFF. The CDR3 DNA reads as TGTGCCAGCGGTCCGGGGCAGCCCACTGAAGCTTTCTTT.

There are a few counts of this clonotype. The DNA is omitted, as the CDR3 cannot be located on it reliably, and the CDR3 follows TCRdb's listing. The chain couples TRBV28 to TRBJ1-1; TRBD1, as called in the table, went unchecked against the DNA. The CDR3 region is 15 residues in length, termini included. Germline CDR1 reads MDHEN; CDR2 reads SYDVKM. This CDR3 reads CASSFLAGEYTEAFF.

This sequence joins TRBV6-5 and TRBJ1-6, with a tentative D call TRBD1 (5 bases). CDR1 and CDR2 (germline): MNHEY, SVGAGI. CDR3 size: 15 residues. V gave up 2 bases and J gave up 9 bases, with 14 bases separating them. CDR3 sequence reads: CASSYDAGGFSPLHF. Here the CDR3 DNA reads TGTGCCAGCAGTTACGATGCCGGGGGATTTTCACCCCTCCACTTT.

This clonotype occurred many times. The chain is built from TRBV7-7 and TRBJ2-1; D ambiguous. Trimming removed 1 base at V and 0 bases at J, with 7 bases between. This CDR3 spans 15 amino acids. Germline V gene sequence: CDR1 SSHAT, CDR2 FNYEAQ (reference sequence). CDR3 DNA: TGTGCCAGCAGCTTAGTGGCGACCTCCTACAATGAGCAGTTCTTC. It translates to CASSLVATSYNEQFF.

In its sample, this clonotype was seen a few times. This rearrangement joins TRBV15 to TRBJ2-3; D perhaps matches TRBD1 (6 bases). This CDR3 spans 18 amino acids. CDR1 is LNHNV and CDR2 is YYDKDF in the germline V gene (reference sequence). Trimming cost V 0 bases and J 0 bases, with 16 bases left between them. The CDR3 region is CATSREARSGASTDTQYF. The CDR3 bases are TGTGCCACCAGCAGAGAGGCTAGGTCAGGGGCTAGCACAGATACGCAGTATTTT.

The chain is built from TRBV20-1 and TRBJ2-5, with 9 bases that match TRBD1. The junction had 11 bases not matched to a gene; V was cut back by 2 bases and J by 4 bases. The CDR3 runs to 16 residues. CDR1 DFQATT and CDR2 SNEGSKA come from the germline V gene (reference sequence). The CDR3 DNA is TGCAGTGCTAGATTTGCGACAGGGGGTCGGGGAGAGACCCAGTACTTC. Translation: CSARFATGGRGETQYF.

The genes are TRBV11-1 and TRBJ1-2, with 7 bases fitting TRBD1. Germline CDR1 SGHAT, CDR2 FQDESV (reference sequence). The CDR3 is 18 amino acids. The junction had 14 bases not matched to a gene; V was cut back by 3 bases and J by 1 base. The CDR3 here is CASSFKPYRDRDNYGYTF. The CDR3 DNA reads TGTGCCAGCAGCTTCAAACCGTACCGGGACAGAGATAACTATGGCTACACCTTC.

V usage is TRBV10-3 and J usage is TRBJ2-7, with a tentative D call TRBD1 (5 bases). Per germline, CDR1 ENHRY and CDR2 SYGVKD. Trimming left V 4 bases short and J 5 bases short, with 9 bases between. The CDR3 sequence is 12 residues long. CDR3 sequence: CAISAAGNEQYV. The CDR3 nucleotides read TGTGCCATCAGTGCGGCAGGGAACGAGCAGTACGTC.

This clonotype appeared many times. CDR3 in amino acids: CASSIGLTEAFF. The CDR3 coding sequence is TGTGCCAGCTCCATTGGGCTCACTGAAGCTTTCTTT. The chain carries TRBV12-3 or TRBV12-4 and TRBJ1-1; no firm D call. The V end was cut by 8 bases, the J end by 4 bases, with 11 bases between. There are 12 residues in the CDR3.

This clonotype was seen only a few times. The V gene is TRBV29-1, the J gene TRBJ2-3; 10 bases match TRBD2. The CDR3 contains 17 residues. From germline, CDR1 is SQVTM and CDR2 ANQGSEA. The trim removed 0 bases at V and 0 bases at J, leaving 6 bases unmatched. The CDR3 loop is CSVEDLTTSGSTDTQYF. In nucleotides, the CDR3 is TGCAGCGTTGAAGATCTGACGACTAGCGGGAGCACAGATACGCAGTATTTT.

The gene calls are TRBV20-1 and TRBJ2-1; possible D gene TRBD1, 5 bases. The CDR3 is 15 residues long. V lost 0 bases, J lost 1 base, and 10 bases lay in between. Germline loops: CDR1 DFQATT, CDR2 SNEGSKA (reference sequence). The CDR3: CSARDLDTSYNEQFF. The CDR3 DNA sequence: TGCAGTGCTAGAGATCTGGACACTTCCTACAATGAGCAGTTCTTC.

This clonotype was found many times. The chain joins TRBV27 to TRBJ1-4; 10 nucleotides align to TRBD1. This CDR3 is built from 15 residues. J lost 6 bases, V lost 5 bases, and 6 bases had no gene match. Germline CDR1 and CDR2: MNHEY and SMNVEV (reference sequence). The CDR3 coding sequence is TGTGCCAGCAGTCTCCGGACAGGGGGGTATGAAAAACTGTTTTTT. It is translated as CASSLRTGGYEKLFF. Variable domain in full (rest from reference TRBV27 and TRBJ1-4): EAQVTQNPRYLITVTGKKLTVTCSQNMNHEYMSWYRQDPGLGLRQIYYSMNVEVTDKGDVPEGYKVSRKEKRNFPLILESPSPNQTSLYFCASSLRTGGYEKLFFGSGTQLSVL.

CDR3 protein: CASSTTLWGRIHEQFF. The DNA for the CDR3 is TGTGCCAGCAGTACAACCCTTTGGGGGCGCATCCATGAGCAGTTCTTC. This chain joins TRBV28 and TRBJ2-1, with D maybe TRBD1 (6 bases). Between the trimmed V and J ends, which lost 5 bases and 8 bases, there was a span of 22 bases. Germline assignment: CDR1 MDHEN and CDR2 SYDVKM. This CDR3 comprises 16 residues.

This clonotype was picked up many times. This rearrangement joins TRBV4-1 to TRBJ2-2; D unclear. V shed 0 bases and J shed 8 bases, with 13 bases lying between them. Germline V gene lookup returns CDR1 MGHRA and CDR2 YSYEKL. The CDR3 is 15 residues long. CDR3 coding DNA: TGCGCCAGCAGCCAAGAGGGGTCTAGGTCTGGGGAGCTGTTTTTT. Translated: CASSQEGSRSGELFF.

The chain is built from TRBV6-1 and TRBJ2-2; the D is unclear. The CDR3 is made up of 14 amino acids. Germline V gives CDR1 MNHNS, CDR2 SASEGT. Trimming took off 3 bases at V and 3 bases at J, with 8 bases between the two ends. In DNA form, the CDR3 reads TGTGCCAGCAGTGACCAGCCCCACACCGGGGAGCTGTTTTTT. Its translation is CASSDQPHTGELFF.